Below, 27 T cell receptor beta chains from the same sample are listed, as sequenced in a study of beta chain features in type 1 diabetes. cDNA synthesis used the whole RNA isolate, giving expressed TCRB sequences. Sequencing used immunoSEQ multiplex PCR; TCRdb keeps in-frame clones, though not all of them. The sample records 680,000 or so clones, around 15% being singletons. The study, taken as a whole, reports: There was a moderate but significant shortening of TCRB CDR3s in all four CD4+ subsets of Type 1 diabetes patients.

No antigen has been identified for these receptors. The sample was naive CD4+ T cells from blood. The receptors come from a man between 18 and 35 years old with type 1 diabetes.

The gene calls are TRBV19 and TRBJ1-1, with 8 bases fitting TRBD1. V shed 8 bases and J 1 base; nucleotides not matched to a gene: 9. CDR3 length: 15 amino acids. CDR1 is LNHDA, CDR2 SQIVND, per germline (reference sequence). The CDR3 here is CASCRTGNTNTEAFF. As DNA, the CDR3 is TGTGCCAGTTGCCGGACAGGGAATACGAACACTGAAGCTTTCTTT.

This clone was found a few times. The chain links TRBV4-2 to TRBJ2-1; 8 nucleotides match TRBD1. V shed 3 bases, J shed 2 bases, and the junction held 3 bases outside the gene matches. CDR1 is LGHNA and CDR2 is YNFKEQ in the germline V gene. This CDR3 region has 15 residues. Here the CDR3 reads CASSHNRGTYNEQFF. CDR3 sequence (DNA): TGTGCCAGCAGCCACAACAGGGGGACCTACAATGAGCAGTTCTTC.

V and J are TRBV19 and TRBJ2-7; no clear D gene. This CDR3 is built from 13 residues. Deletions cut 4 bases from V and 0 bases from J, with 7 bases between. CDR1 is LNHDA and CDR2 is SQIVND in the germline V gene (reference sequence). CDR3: CASSTTSSYEQYF. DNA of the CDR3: TGTGCCAGTAGTACGACCAGCTCCTACGAGCAGTACTTC.

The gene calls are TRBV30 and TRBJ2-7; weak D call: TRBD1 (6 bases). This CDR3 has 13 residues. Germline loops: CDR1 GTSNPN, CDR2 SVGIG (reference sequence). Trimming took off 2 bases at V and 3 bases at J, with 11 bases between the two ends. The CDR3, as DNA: TGTGCCTGGAGTATGGACAGAGGCTACGAGCAGTACTTC. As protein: CAWSMDRGYEQYF.

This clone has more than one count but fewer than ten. The CDR3 reads CATGGRQGGNSPLHF. The CDR3 region has the DNA TGTGCCACCGGAGGGAGACAGGGAGGGAATTCACCCCTCCACTTT. This rearrangement joins TRBV10-3 to TRBJ1-6, with 7 nucleotides matching TRBD1. The V gene end was trimmed by 10 bases and the J gene end by 7 bases; junction bases not matched to a gene: 13. The CDR3 consists of 15 residues. In germline, CDR1 is ENHRY, CDR2 SYGVKD.

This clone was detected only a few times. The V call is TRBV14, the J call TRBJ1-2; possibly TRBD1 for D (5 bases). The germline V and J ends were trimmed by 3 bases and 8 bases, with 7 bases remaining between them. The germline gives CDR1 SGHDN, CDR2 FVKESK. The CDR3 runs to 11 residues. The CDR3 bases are TGTGCCAGCAGCCACGGGGCCGGCTACACCTTC. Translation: CASSHGAGYTF.

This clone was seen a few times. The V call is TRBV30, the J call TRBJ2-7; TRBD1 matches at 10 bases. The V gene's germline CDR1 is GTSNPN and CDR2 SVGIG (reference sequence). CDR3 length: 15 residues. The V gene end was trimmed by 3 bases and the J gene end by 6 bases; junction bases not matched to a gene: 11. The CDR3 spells CAWRGPGTGAGEQYF. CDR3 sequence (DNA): TGTGCCTGGAGAGGACCCGGGACAGGGGCAGGCGAGCAGTACTTC.

The CDR3 DNA reads TGTGCCACTTCGATGGACAGAAACACCGGGGAGCTGTTTTTT. Its translation: CATSMDRNTGELFF. The chain recombines TRBV19 with TRBJ2-2; D possibly corresponds to TRBD1 (6 bases). Germline lookup yields CDR1 LNHDA and CDR2 SQIVND (reference sequence). Trimming cost V 10 bases and J 2 bases, with 14 bases left between them. The CDR3 is 14 residues long.

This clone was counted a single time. CDR3 in DNA: TGTGCCAGCAGCGTTGGACTCTTGGGGTGGGAGACCCAGTACTTC. It specifies CASSVGLLGWETQYF. V and J are TRBV9 and TRBJ2-5, with D possibly being TRBD2 (5 bases). Germline values: CDR1 SGDLS, CDR2 YYNGEE. The CDR3 runs 15 residues. Trimming took off 2 bases at V and 5 bases at J, with 16 bases between the two ends.

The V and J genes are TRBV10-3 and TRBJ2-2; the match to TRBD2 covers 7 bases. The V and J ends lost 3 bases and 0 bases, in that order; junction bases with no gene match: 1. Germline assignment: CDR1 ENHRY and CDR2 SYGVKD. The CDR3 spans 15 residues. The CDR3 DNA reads TGTGCCATCAGTGATACTAGCGCGAACACCGGGGAGCTGTTTTTT. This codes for CAISDTSANTGELFF.

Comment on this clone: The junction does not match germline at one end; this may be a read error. The CDR3 nucleotides read TGTGCCAGCAGCTCCACGTGGGACCCCTATAGCTACACCTTC. It translates to CASSSTWDPYSYTF. This chain links TRBV9 with TRBJ1-2; maybe TRBD1 (5 bases). From germline, CDR1 is SGDLS and CDR2 YYNGEE. CDR3 length: 14 amino acids.

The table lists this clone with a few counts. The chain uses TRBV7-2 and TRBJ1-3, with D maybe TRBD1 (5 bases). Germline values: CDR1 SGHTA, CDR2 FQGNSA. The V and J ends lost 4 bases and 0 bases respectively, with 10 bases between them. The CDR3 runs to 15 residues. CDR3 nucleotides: TGTGCCAGCAGCTCGGGGCAGGGCTCTGGAAACACCATATATTTT. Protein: CASSSGQGSGNTIYF.

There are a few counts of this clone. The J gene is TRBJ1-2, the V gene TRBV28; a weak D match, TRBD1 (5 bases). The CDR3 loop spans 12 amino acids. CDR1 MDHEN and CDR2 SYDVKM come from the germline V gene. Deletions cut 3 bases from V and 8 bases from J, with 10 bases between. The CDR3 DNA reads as TGTGCCAGCAGTTTTGACAGAGCAGGCTACACCTTC. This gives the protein CASSFDRAGYTF.

The DNA for the CDR3 is TGTGCCAGCAGGGGGGGCTGGGGTGAAAAACTGTTTTTT. It translates to CASRGGWGEKLFF. The gene calls are TRBV25-1 and TRBJ1-4, with TRBD1 as a possible D gene (6 bases). V lost 6 bases, J lost 7 bases, and 12 bases lay in between. Germline V gene lookup returns CDR1 MGHDK and CDR2 SYGVNS. The CDR3 has 13 amino acids.

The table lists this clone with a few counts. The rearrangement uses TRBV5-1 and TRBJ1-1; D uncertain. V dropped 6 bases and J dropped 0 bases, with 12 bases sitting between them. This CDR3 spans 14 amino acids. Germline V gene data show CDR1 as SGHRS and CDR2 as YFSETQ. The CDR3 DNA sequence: TGCGCCAGCACCCCTGAACTGATGAACACTGAAGCTTTCTTT. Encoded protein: CASTPELMNTEAFF. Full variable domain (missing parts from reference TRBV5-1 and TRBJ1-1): KAGVTQTPRYLIKTRGQQVTLSCSPISGHRSVSWYQQTPGQGLQFLFEYFSETQRNKGNFPGRFSGRQFSNSRSEMNVSTLELGDSALYLCASTPELMNTEAFFGQGTRLTVV.

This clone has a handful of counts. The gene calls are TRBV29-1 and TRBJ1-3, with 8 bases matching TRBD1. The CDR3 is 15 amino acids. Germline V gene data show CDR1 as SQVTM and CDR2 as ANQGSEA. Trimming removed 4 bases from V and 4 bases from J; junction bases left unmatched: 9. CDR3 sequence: CSVGATGGGGNTIYF. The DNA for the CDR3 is TGCAGCGTTGGAGCCACAGGGGGAGGAGGAAACACCATATATTTT.

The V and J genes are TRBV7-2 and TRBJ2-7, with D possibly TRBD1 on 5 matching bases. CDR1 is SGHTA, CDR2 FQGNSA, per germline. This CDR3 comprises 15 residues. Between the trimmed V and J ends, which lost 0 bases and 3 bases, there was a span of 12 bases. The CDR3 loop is CASSLANTGYYEQYF. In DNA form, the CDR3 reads TGTGCCAGCAGCTTAGCGAATACAGGTTACTACGAGCAGTACTTC.

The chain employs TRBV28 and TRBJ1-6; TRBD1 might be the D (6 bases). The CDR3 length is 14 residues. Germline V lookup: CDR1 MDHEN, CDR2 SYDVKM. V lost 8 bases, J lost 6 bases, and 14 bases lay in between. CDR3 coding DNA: TGTGCCAGCCGGAAGGGGGTGAGTAATTCACCCCTCCACTTT. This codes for CASRKGVSNSPLHF.

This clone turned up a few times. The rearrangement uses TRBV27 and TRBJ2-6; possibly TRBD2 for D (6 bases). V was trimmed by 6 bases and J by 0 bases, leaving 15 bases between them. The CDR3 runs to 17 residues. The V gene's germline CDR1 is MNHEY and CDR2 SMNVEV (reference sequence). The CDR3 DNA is TGTGCCAGCAGCTGGGGGGACGCTAGCTCTGGGGCCAACGTCCTGACTTTC. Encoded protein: CASSWGDASSGANVLTF.

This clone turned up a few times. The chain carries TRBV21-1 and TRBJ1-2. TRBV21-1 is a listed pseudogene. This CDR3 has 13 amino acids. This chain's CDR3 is CASSGQLHYGYTF. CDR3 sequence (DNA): TGTGCCAGCTCGGGCCAGCTTCACTATGGCTACACCTTC.

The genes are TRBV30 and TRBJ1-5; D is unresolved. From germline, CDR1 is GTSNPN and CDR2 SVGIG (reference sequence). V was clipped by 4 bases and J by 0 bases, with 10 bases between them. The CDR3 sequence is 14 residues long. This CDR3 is CAWTEGPSNQPQHF. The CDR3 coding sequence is TGTGCCTGGACCGAGGGCCCTAGCAATCAGCCCCAGCATTTT. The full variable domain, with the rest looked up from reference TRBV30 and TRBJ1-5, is SQTIHQWPATLVQPVGSPLSLECTVEGTSNPNLYWYRQAAGRGLQLLFYSVGIGQISSEVPQNLSASRPQDRQFILSSKKLLLSDSGFYLCAWTEGPSNQPQHFGDGTRLSIL.

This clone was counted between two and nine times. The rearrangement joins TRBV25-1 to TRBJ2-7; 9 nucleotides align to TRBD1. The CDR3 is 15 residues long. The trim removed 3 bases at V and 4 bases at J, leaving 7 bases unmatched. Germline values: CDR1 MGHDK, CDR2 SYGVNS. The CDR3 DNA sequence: TGTGCCAGCAGTGACCTGGGACAGGGCCTATACGAGCAGTACTTC. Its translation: CASSDLGQGLYEQYF.

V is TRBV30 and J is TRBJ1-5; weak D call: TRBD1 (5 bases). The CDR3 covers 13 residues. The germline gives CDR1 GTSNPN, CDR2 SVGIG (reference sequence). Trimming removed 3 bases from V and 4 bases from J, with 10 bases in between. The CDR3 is CAWSGTTNQPQHF. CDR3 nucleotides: TGTGCCTGGAGCGGGACTACTAATCAGCCCCAGCATTTT.

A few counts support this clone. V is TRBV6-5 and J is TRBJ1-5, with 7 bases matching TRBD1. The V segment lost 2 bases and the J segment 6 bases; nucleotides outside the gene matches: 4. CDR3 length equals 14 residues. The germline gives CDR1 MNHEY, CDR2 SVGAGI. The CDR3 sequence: CASSYEGAGQPQHF. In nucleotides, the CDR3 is TGTGCCAGCAGTTACGAGGGGGCTGGTCAGCCCCAGCATTTT.

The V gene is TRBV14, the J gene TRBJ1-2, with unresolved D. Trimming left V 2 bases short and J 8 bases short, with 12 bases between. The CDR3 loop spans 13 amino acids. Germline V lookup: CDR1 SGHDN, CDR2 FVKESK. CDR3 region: CASSQTRLEGYTF. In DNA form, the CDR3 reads TGTGCCAGCAGCCAAACTCGCTTAGAAGGCTACACCTTC.

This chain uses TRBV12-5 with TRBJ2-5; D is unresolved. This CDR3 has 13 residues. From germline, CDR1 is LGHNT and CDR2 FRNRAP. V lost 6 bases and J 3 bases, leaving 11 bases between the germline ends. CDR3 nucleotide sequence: TGTGCTAGTGGAACGGTCGCTAAAGAGACCCAGTACTTC. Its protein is CASGTVAKETQYF.

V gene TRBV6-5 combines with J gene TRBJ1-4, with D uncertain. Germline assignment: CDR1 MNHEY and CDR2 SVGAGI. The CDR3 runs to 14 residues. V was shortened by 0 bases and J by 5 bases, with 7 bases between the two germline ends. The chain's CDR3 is CASSYSMTNEKLFF. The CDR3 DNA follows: TGTGCCAGCAGTTACTCGATGACCAATGAAAAACTGTTTTTT.